Listed below are T cell receptor beta chains from one sample, sequenced in a study of OX40 agonist ivuxolimab in advanced cancers. Using immunoSEQ multiplex PCR, the repertoire was profiled, and TCRdb retains in-frame clones only, with some absent. This table has about 35,000 clones, about nine tenths appearing once. Sequencing used CD4+ or CD8+ T cells sorted from blood, obtained in a trial of the OX40 agonist ivuxolimab. All receptors derive from an adult with an advanced solid tumor such as melanoma, head and neck, liver or kidney cancer. The CDR3 runs from the conserved cysteine through the conserved F or W. The D gene is left open where the match is weak. A clone size is listed for some rows: how often the clone was seen (once, few, many), or a class if it is expanded.

CDR3 protein	CDR3 DNA	V gene	clone size	J gene	D gene
CASSLMQGANTGELFF	TGTGCCAGCAGCTTAATGCAGGGTGCTAACACCGGGGAGCTGTTTTTT	TRBV7-3	-	TRBJ2-2	-
CASSEAGRASYNEQFF	TGTGCCAGCAGTGAGGCGGGCAGGGCAAGCTACAATGAGCAGTTCTTC	TRBV6-1	-	TRBJ2-1	-
CASSLGVGETQYF	TGTGCCAGCAGCTTAGGAGTGGGAGAGACCCAGTACTTC	TRBV7-3	-	TRBJ2-5	-
CASNGLAGTDTQYF	TGTGCCAGCAACGGGCTAGCGGGAACGGATACGCAGTATTTT	TRBV6-1	-	TRBJ2-3	TRBD2
CASRIAGVNTGELFF	TGTGCCTCCCGGATAGCGGGGGTGAACACCGGGGAGCTGTTTTTT	TRBV30	once	TRBJ2-2	TRBD2
CSVGQGASEQYF	TGCAGCGTTGGACAGGGGGCGAGTGAGCAGTACTTC	TRBV29-1	-	TRBJ2-7	TRBD1
CASTLQDTEAFF	TGTGCCAGCACCTTACAGGACACTGAAGCTTTCTTT	TRBV28	-	TRBJ1-1	-
CASSPLEGEAGELFF	TGTGCCAGCAGCCCTTTAGAGGGGGAGGCCGGGGAGCTGTTTTTT	TRBV7-9	-	TRBJ2-2	-
CASSEGADGGKLFF	TGTGCCAGCAGCGAGGGGGCAGACGGGGGAAAACTGTTTTTT	TRBV6-1	-	TRBJ1-4	TRBD1
CASSFPGLAATGELFF	TGCGCCAGCAGCTTCCCGGGACTAGCGGCAACCGGGGAGCTGTTTTTT	TRBV5-1	-	TRBJ2-2	TRBD2
CASELIAAAETQYF	TGTGCCAGCGAACTGATTGCGGCAGCGGAGACCCAGTACTTC	TRBV6-6	once	TRBJ2-5	-
CASTGVGTEAFF	TGTGCCAGCACTGGGGTCGGCACTGAAGCTTTCTTT	TRBV6-6	-	TRBJ1-1	-
CASSQEPPGAGANVLTF	TGCGCCAGCAGCCAAGAGCCACCAGGGGCTGGGGCCAACGTCCTGACTTTC	TRBV4-3	-	TRBJ2-6	-
CASSYSSRGLDTQYF	TGTGCCAGCAGTTACTCGAGTAGGGGGCTTGATACGCAGTATTTT	TRBV6-5	-	TRBJ2-3	TRBD1
CASRAPGSLNTEAFF	TGTGCCAGCAGGGCCCCCGGGTCCTTGAACACTGAAGCTTTCTTT	TRBV2	-	TRBJ1-1	-
CASSWTVGDGSAEAFF	TGTGCCAGCAGTTGGACAGTGGGTGACGGCAGCGCTGAAGCTTTCTTT	TRBV11-2	few	TRBJ1-1	-
CATGTGVEKLFF	TGTGCCACCGGGACAGGGGTTGAAAAACTGTTTTTT	TRBV2	-	TRBJ1-4	TRBD1
CASRTHSENTEAFF	TGTGCCAGCCGTACCCACAGTGAGAACACTGAAGCTTTCTTT	TRBV19	-	TRBJ1-1	-
CASSWDRERGYTF	TGTGCCAGCAGTTGGGACAGGGAAAGGGGCTACACCTTC	TRBV6-5	-	TRBJ1-2	TRBD1
CASSWSSSGGTGELFF	TGTGCCAGCAGTTGGTCTAGCTCTGGTGGCACCGGGGAGCTGTTTTTT	TRBV2	-	TRBJ2-2	-
CAISRDVSNQPQHF	TGTGCCATCAGCCGGGACGTTAGCAATCAGCCCCAGCATTTT	TRBV10-3	-	TRBJ1-5	-
CAWSVGTGGNTQYF	TGTGCCTGGAGTGTCGGGACAGGGGGAAATACGCAGTATTTT	TRBV30	-	TRBJ2-3	TRBD1
CASSYSGSLKYGYTF	TGTGCCAGCAGTTACTCAGGTTCGCTAAAATATGGCTACACCTTC	TRBV6-5	-	TRBJ1-2	-
CASRLPGPHSNQPQHF	TGTGCCAGCAGGCTTCCGGGTCCTCACTCCAATCAGCCCCAGCATTTT	TRBV28	-	TRBJ1-5	-
CASSAPSGETQYF	TGTGCCAGCAGTGCACCCAGCGGAGAGACCCAGTACTTC	TRBV2	-	TRBJ2-5	-
CASSLYTTNEKLFF	TGTGCCAGCAGCTTGTACACAACTAATGAAAAACTGTTTTTT	TRBV5-6	-	TRBJ1-4	-
CASSVDGTGELFF	TGTGCCAGCAGCGTAGATGGAACCGGGGAGCTGTTTTTT	TRBV9	-	TRBJ2-2	-
CASSPGTSGTDTQYF	TGTGCCAGCAGCCCTGGGACTAGCGGGACAGATACGCAGTATTTT	TRBV7-9	-	TRBJ2-3	TRBD2
CASSNRPGNEQFF	TGTGCCAGCTCAAATCGCCCGGGCAATGAGCAGTTCTTC	TRBV18	-	TRBJ2-1	-